This TCR beta chain comes out of a study of cytomegalovirus exposure and HLA in healthy donors. Notes on the study in general: Only CMV serostatus was available as immune exposure information. Accurate prediction of HLA-A and HLA-B alleles (for most subjects) was reportedly achieved from TCR beta sequences. TCR beta V- and J-gene trimming was later associated with a missense DCLRE1C variant.

About this clone itself: The antigen remains unidentified.

Both 60 Vbeta primers and 13 Jbeta primers went into the PCR. The assay was immunoSEQ multiplex PCR, and TCRdb's table has in-frame clones only and misses some. The sample consists of tens of thousands of clones, 84% of them appearing once. Trimming took 5 bases from V and 0 from J; bases not matched to a gene: 6. CDR1 and CDR2 from the germline V gene are SNHLY and FYNNEI. This CDR3 has 15 amino acids. The sequence was collected from a woman younger than 30 in good health and CMV-seropositive. The rearrangement links TRBV2 to TRBJ2-7, with 8 bases that match TRBD1. Sequencing was performed on PBMCs. The CDR3 DNA sequence: TGTGCCAGCAGTCCCGACAGGGGTGACTCCTACGAGCAGTACTTC. This sequence encodes CASSPDRGDSYEQYF.